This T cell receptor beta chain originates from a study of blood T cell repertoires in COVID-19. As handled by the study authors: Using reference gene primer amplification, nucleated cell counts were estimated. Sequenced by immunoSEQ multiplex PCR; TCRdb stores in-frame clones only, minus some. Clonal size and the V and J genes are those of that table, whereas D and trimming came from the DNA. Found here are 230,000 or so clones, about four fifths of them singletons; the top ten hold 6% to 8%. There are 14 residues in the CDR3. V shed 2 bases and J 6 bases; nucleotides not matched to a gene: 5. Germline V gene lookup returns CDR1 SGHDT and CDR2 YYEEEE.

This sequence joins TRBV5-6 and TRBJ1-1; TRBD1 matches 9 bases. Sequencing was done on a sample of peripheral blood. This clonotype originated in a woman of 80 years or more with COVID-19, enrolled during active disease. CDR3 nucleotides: TGTGCCAGCAGCTTTTGGGACAGGGTGGCTGAAGCTTTCTTT. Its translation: CASSFWDRVAEAFF.